These 12 T cell receptor beta chains share one sample of origin, sequenced in a study of PD-1 blockade in classical Hodgkin lymphoma. The time point is: newly diagnosed, previously untreated cHL patient sample. Thawed PBMCs supplied CD8+ T cells via magnetic negative selection. The method was immunoSEQ multiplex PCR; TCRdb's version includes in-frame clones alone and lacks a portion of them. The sample lists 5,000 to 6,500 clones, roughly nine tenths occurring once. The specimen was CD8+ T cells from blood. These receptors all stem from a human donor with classical Hodgkin lymphoma.

The rearrangement joins TRBV27 to TRBJ2-2; no reliable D call. Trimming removed 0 bases at V and 2 bases at J, with 7 bases between. Germline values: CDR1 MNHEY, CDR2 SMNVEV (reference sequence). The CDR3 has 15 amino acids. CDR3 coding DNA: TGTGCCAGCAGTTTATCGTGGGGAAACACCGGGGAGCTGTTTTTT. Translated, it gives CASSLSWGNTGELFF.

This sequence joins TRBV9 and TRBJ2-7, with 8 bases fitting TRBD1. V shed 4 bases and J 3 bases; nucleotides not matched to a gene: 9. The CDR3 runs to 15 residues. Per germline, CDR1 SGDLS and CDR2 YYNGEE. The DNA of the CDR3 is TGTGCCAGCAGCCCCCGGGGGACAGGTGTCTACGAGCAGTACTTC. The encoded protein is CASSPRGTGVYEQYF.

V is TRBV27 and J is TRBJ2-7; 7 nucleotides align to TRBD1. This CDR3 is built from 15 residues. The ends lost 7 bases at V and 0 bases at J; junction bases unmatched: 9. Germline loops: CDR1 MNHEY, CDR2 SMNVEV (reference sequence). The CDR3 reads CASMRRGQSSYEQYF. The CDR3 coding sequence is TGTGCCAGCATGCGTCGGGGACAGAGCTCCTACGAGCAGTACTTC.

The rearrangement links TRBV25-1 to TRBJ1-1; a weak D match, TRBD1 (6 bases). This CDR3 region has 13 residues. Trimming removed 5 bases from V and 5 bases from J, with 12 bases in between. Germline loops: CDR1 MGHDK, CDR2 SYGVNS. The CDR3 loop is CASSWPGATEAFF. For the CDR3, the DNA is TGTGCCAGCAGTTGGCCGGGGGCTACTGAAGCTTTCTTT. The full variable domain, with the rest looked up from reference TRBV25-1 and TRBJ1-1, is EADIYQTPRYLVIGTGKKITLECSQTMGHDKMYWYQQDPGMELHLIHYSYGVNSTEKGDLSSESTVSRIRTEHFPLTLESARPSHTSQYLCASSWPGATEAFFGQGTRLTVV.

CDR3 nucleotides: TGTGCCAGCAGCTTAGTGGCGGGAAGCACAGATACGCAGTATTTT. Translated: CASSLVAGSTDTQYF. The chain combines TRBV7-8 with TRBJ2-3, with a possible D match to TRBD2 (6 bases). The V gene's germline CDR1 is SGHVS and CDR2 FQNEAQ. The CDR3 is 15 residues long. V lost 1 base and J 0 bases, leaving 8 bases between the germline ends.

The chain recombines TRBV12-1 with TRBJ2-7; the table's TRBD2 call for D was not verified on the DNA. TRBV12-1 is reported as a pseudogene. The CDR3 extends over 16 amino acids. The CDR3 DNA sequence: TGTGCCAGCAGCATTTGCCCCTTGCGGGGACTCTACGAGCAGTACTTC. This codes for CASSICPLRGLYEQYF.

The chain links TRBV27 to TRBJ1-2; 7 bases are shared with TRBD1. The CDR3 totals 14 residues. The germline gives CDR1 MNHEY, CDR2 SMNVEV (reference sequence). Germline trimming cut 3 bases from V and 8 bases from J; bases unmatched to any gene: 9. As DNA, the CDR3 is TGTGCCAGCAGTTTGGCGACAGGGTCGGGAGGCTACACCTTC. This translates into CASSLATGSGGYTF.

The gene calls are TRBV6-1 and TRBJ2-3; D may match TRBD1 or TRBD2 (5 bases each). The CDR3 contains 17 residues. CDR1 is MNHNS, CDR2 SASEGT, per germline. V shed 1 base and J shed 1 base, with 15 bases lying between them. The CDR3 loop is CASSEEVAGRGTDTQYF. The CDR3 DNA reads TGTGCCAGCAGTGAAGAGGTTGCAGGGCGGGGCACAGATACGCAGTATTTT.

This clone has only one observation. The rearrangement joins TRBV18 to TRBJ1-1; D gene unclear. The CDR3 extends over 13 amino acids. Trimming stripped 6 bases from V and 1 base from J, with 9 bases between. Germline values: CDR1 KGHSH, CDR2 LQKENI. CDR3 region: CASSADPNTEAFF. For the CDR3, the DNA is TGTGCCAGCTCGGCCGATCCGAACACTGAAGCTTTCTTT.

The V gene is TRBV5-6, the J gene TRBJ1-1; D is unresolved. Trimming took off 3 bases at V and 1 base at J, with 16 bases between the two ends. The CDR3 sequence is 16 residues long. Germline values: CDR1 SGHDT, CDR2 YYEEEE. The CDR3 DNA sequence: TGTGCCAGCAGCTGGATTAATGAGGGAGGGAACACTGAAGCTTTCTTT. Translating it yields CASSWINEGGNTEAFF.

The chain combines TRBV2 with TRBJ2-5, with D perhaps TRBD2 (6 bases). Germline V CDR1 and CDR2: SNHLY, FYNNEI. The CDR3 has 12 residues. With 6 bases removed from V and 2 bases from J, the gap between germline ends came to 7 bases. The CDR3 sequence is CASRGGQETQYF. The CDR3 DNA is TGTGCCAGCAGGGGGGGTCAAGAGACCCAGTACTTC.

The rearrangement links TRBV29-1 to TRBJ1-2, with a possible D match to TRBD1 (6 bases). V lost 1 base, J lost 2 bases, and 11 bases lay in between. Germline values: CDR1 SQVTM, CDR2 ANQGSEA. The CDR3 runs to 14 residues. CDR3 in DNA: TGCAGCGTTGAAGTCGAAGGGGGGAACTATGGCTACACCTTC. This sequence encodes CSVEVEGGNYGYTF.